This T cell receptor beta chain comes out of a study of T-cell memory formation after mild COVID-19. Only a few counts were recorded for this clonotype. Each CDR3 protein gets one entry after TCRdb re-called the 5' RACE reads with MiXCR. This sample carries about 350,000 distinct CDR3 sequences, approximately 15% of them seen once, and the ten largest clones take 22%. The germline V and J ends were trimmed by 6 bases and 7 bases, with 13 bases remaining between them. The CDR3 is made up of 13 amino acids. J is TRBJ1-5 and V is TRBV12-3 or TRBV12-4, with TRBD1 as a possible D gene (5 bases). Sample: PBMCs or a T cell subset sorted from them (not recorded which). This sequence originates from a man between 18 and 35 years old who had mild COVID-19 (a few samples of this study predate the infection). Cell type and time point are not known. The CDR3 nucleotides are TGTGCCAGCAGGAGAAGTGGGGCCCAGCCCCAGCATTTT. Translated, it gives CASRRSGAQPQHF.